The clone carrying this T cell receptor (beta chain) was observed at least ten times. This specimen comes from a study of early T cells in non-severe SARS-CoV-2 infection. Study as a whole: Whole-blood bulk RNA, unsorted, was sequenced, and chains were unpaired.

TCRdb reprocessed the 5' RACE reads via MiXCR and lists one record per CDR3 protein. The sample has some 24,000 distinct CDR3 sequences, 4.3% seen once. Input material: whole blood. The sequence came from an adult who was a healthcare worker with PCR-confirmed SARS-CoV-2 infection or an uninfected control (not recorded which).

CDR3 nucleotide sequence: TGTGCCAGCAAAAACCCTTACATGAACACTGAAGCTTTCTTT. This translates into CASKNPYMNTEAFF. This rearrangement joins TRBV11-2 to TRBJ1-1; D gene ambiguous. Trimming stripped 7 bases from V and 0 bases from J, with 12 bases between. Germline CDR1 and CDR2: SGHAT and FQNNGV. CDR3 length: 14 amino acids.